This record concerns one T cell receptor (beta chain) sequence. Antigen specificity is unknown. The 5'RACE template-switching step produced TCR cDNA and added a universal primer site and UMIs. TCRdb processed the 5' RACE reads anew with MiXCR; each CDR3 protein has one entry. The sample yields around 250,000 distinct CDR3 sequences, roughly 5.2% seen once. This sample was included in a study of T cells after yellow fever vaccination. The study, taken as a whole, reports: The study noted that FACS-sorted repertoires could contain abundant clonotypes contaminating from the bulk population. Reappearing after the booster were most of the clones from primary vaccination (about 95% CD4, approximately 86% CD8).

V trimming: 3 bases; J trimming: 7 bases; junction bases outside the gene matches: 2. The CDR3 covers 13 residues. The V gene's germline CDR1 is KGHSH and CDR2 LQKENI. This rearrangement joins TRBV18 to TRBJ2-7, with TRBD1 matching over 11 bases. This clonotype originated in a man between 18 and 29 years old who received the YFV17D yellow fever vaccine. Source: CD4+ T cells sorted from PBMCs, taken on the day of the yellow fever booster vaccination. The CDR3 DNA follows: TGTGCCAGCTCACCCGGGACAGGGGGTGAGCAGTACTTC. It encodes CASSPGTGGEQYF.